The present entry profiles one T cell receptor beta chain with its context. Its antigen has not been determined. Per-nucleotide qualities are absent, and no much larger clonotype sits a single base away. The cohort was made up of approximately 700 healthy bone marrow donors. Cohort members were all nominally healthy when sampled, although unrecorded immune exposures were likely present. The donor tested CMV seronegative, placing the donor among the 352 seronegative members of the cohort. Each donor provided a peripheral blood sample, and peripheral blood mononuclear cells were used for TCR beta sequencing. Genomic DNA extraction from the blood cell samples was performed with the Qiagen DNeasy Blood Extraction Kit. Preparation of the library involved the immunoSEQ multiplex PCR assay. For the multiplex PCR, a mixture combining 60 forward primers for TCR Vbeta segments and 13 reverse primers for TCR Jbeta segments was used. Amplification of the CDR3 region of rearranged TCR beta genes was performed with a multiplex PCR assay on genomic DNA. On the Illumina HiSeq System, the amplified TCR beta libraries were sequenced as 87-base-pair reads. In the authors' own workflow: In a later analysis, tens of millions of unique TCR beta chains were counted across the roughly 610 repertoires, and approximately 11 million of these chains were shared by at least two donors. Raw reads were error-corrected and collapsed into unique sequences with a nearest-neighbor algorithm that merged closely related sequences to remove PCR and sequencing errors. Alignment of CDR3 sequences to IMGT reference sequences was used to assign V, D and J gene segments. Each retained sequence needed at least a six-nucleotide match to both a V gene segment and a J gene segment. A rearrangement counted as productive if the CDR3 had no stop codons and remained in frame with V and J, and every other rearrangement counted as non-productive. CDR3 was defined by IMGT convention, running from the second conserved V-encoded cysteine to the conserved J-encoded phenylalanine. Sequences without an unambiguous match to a single V gene segment were excluded from the earlier analysis of approximately 560 of the donors. An earlier analysis of some 610 of the donors called V segments functional above 56.7% productive rearrangements and segregating when the between-donor standard deviation exceeded 5%. To diagnose cytomegalovirus status from the catalog of TCR beta chain sequences, a statistical classification framework was built. A later analysis assigned V and J genes by comparing TCR nucleotide sequences with IMGT/GENE-DB human TR gene sequences. Using the TCRdist pipeline, a later analysis assigned CDR3 sequences along with most-parsimonious VDJ recombination scenarios. In a later analysis, each TCR beta chain was defined by its CDR3 amino acid sequence together with its V-gene family, and reads lacking a unique V-gene family were excluded. A later analysis removed several hundred highly shared, low-generation-probability nucleotide sequences to deal with suspected cross-contamination and a sequencing artifact. A later analysis calculated a clonal expansion index for each public chain from normalized within-repertoire ranks of inferred template counts. A later analysis computed generation probabilities with a VDJ recombination model fitted to out-of-frame rearrangements, and checked the results against IGoR. In a later analysis, hypergeometric tests were used to score TCR-TCR, TCR-HLA and TCR-CMV co-occurrence, with a repertoire-size bias correction applied to TCR pairs. False discovery rates were estimated in a later analysis by permuting HLA or CMV assignments 20 times. A later analysis grouped co-occurring TCRs with DBSCAN, adding TCRdist sequence similarity when clustering within HLA-allele-positive subsets. For co-occurrence clustering, repertoires with fewer than 30,000 or more than 120,000 public chains were excluded, along with four to six repertoires with anomalous nucleotide sharing. Imported from immuneACCESS, the table was reduced by TCRdb to in-frame sequences with V and J called. These copies leave out some clones; in studies compared against another copy, an unresolved V gene accounts for under half, and the cause of the remainder is not known. V, J and clone size derive from that table, while D and trimming were established from the DNA sequence. Counted in this sample were 95,000 to 100,000 clones; under 80% of them appeared once. Roughly 4.1% of the sample comes from the top ten.

This record comes from a study of cytomegalovirus exposure and HLA in healthy donors (dated by TCRdb to 2017 to 2019). At the level of the whole study: In an earlier analysis of several hundred of the donors, around 290 Gb of sequence data and some 100 million unique TCR beta sequences from 180 million or so T cells were reported. A handful of DR-DQ haplotypes were handled as single units for association and clustering because linkage in the cohort was strong. Typing coverage varied by locus: roughly 629-630 donors for A, B, C, DRB1 and DQB1; roughly 560 for DQA1; around 570 for DPA1; 450 to 480 for DPB1. An earlier analysis of fewer than 750 of the donors used high-throughput TCR beta sequencing to judge whether each TCR beta V gene segment behaved as functional or pseudogenic. Of the 350 to 450 genotyped donors, 65% to 90% were placed in the genetic ancestry cluster associated with self-reported Caucasian donors. Roughly 300 gigabases of sequencing data and 80 million or so unique TCR sequences were included in an early release covering around 600 HLA-typed donors. A separate validation cohort of about 110 different subjects was used in addition to the approximately 700-subject first cohort. The T cell repertoires of about 700 subjects were profiled by immunosequencing and related to cytomegalovirus serostatus. Across some 400 genotyped donors of the cohort, an average of approximately 220,000 unique TCR beta nucleotide sequences per donor were sequenced, and approximately 17% of those sequences were non-productive. In the later analysis, no new phenotypic data were used to find candidate immune exposures; instead, reliance was placed on TCR beta sequences and their occurrence across donors. Donor age, sex, ethnicity and CMV serostatus were collected together with the repertoire data. Every discovery cohort repertoire had been produced on one sequencing platform. A later genetic analysis took genome-wide SNP genotypes for about three fifths of the 666 donors and used that subset as a discovery cohort. To study patterns of TCR occurrence, a later analysis re-analyzed previously published TCR beta repertoires from 600 to 750 donors and added high-resolution HLA genotyping. The study combined high-throughput TCR immunosequencing, statistical association of individual TCRs with disease status, and machine learning to predict cytomegalovirus infection status. The study aimed to test whether signatures of past pathogen exposure could be identified by cataloging public T cell receptors. HLA typing covered class I and class II loci at four-digit resolution. Overall study outcomes, separate from this receptor: The only immune exposure information available for the cohort was CMV serostatus. In vitro tests confirmed that a few of the cytomegalovirus-associated TCR beta chains recognize cytomegalovirus antigens. A later genetic analysis associated a missense DCLRE1C variant with V-gene and J-gene trimming of TCR beta chains, and an independent cohort replicated the association. In a later analysis, around 17,000 TCR beta sequences were associated with specific HLA alleles at a false discovery rate of 0.05. HLA typing was unavailable for some donors at each locus, so association tests used only the typed subset. The authors suggested that the approach could potentially be extended to other disease states and immunological phenotypes. Some IMGT-functional V segments, including TRBV6-2 and TRBV6-3, could not be told apart with the 87-base-pair reads, so those segments were excluded. Cytomegalovirus status was reported to be diagnosed by the classifier with high specificity and sensitivity in both the original and validation cohorts. A total of 150 to 200 TCR beta chains were listed by the study as associated with cytomegalovirus. Approximately 16 rarely observed V segments, including chromosome 9 orphons, were excluded from the earlier analysis of just under 600 of the donors because counts were too low. Only TCR beta chains were sequenced in this cohort, and the absence of alpha or paired-chain data limited detectable features. A further reported finding was that TCR beta sequences accurately predicted the HLA-A and HLA-B alleles for most subjects in the first cohort. A later analysis found that HLA-associated TCR beta chains were more clonally expanded and had lower generation probabilities than equally common non-associated chains. A later analysis reported that several top co-occurrence clusters appeared linked to parvovirus B19, influenza, CMV and Epstein-Barr virus. In a later genetic analysis, fewer N-insertions in productive TCRs were reported among donors in an Asian-associated ancestry cluster than the approximately 670-donor mean. Most TCR sequences were seen in very few donors, while some public TCRs were found in many individuals. According to a later analysis, most CMV-associated TCR beta chains appeared to be HLA-restricted, and the HLA associations seemed to be driven largely by CMV exposure. Broadly in line with IMGT annotations, most TCR beta V segments showed up in productive rearrangements about 87% or about 30% of the time in an earlier analysis of approximately 640 of the donors. Presence/absence analyses assumed roughly uniform sequencing depth across donors, an assumption that may not hold. The sequencing pipeline was judged likely to have produced a cluster of highly shared sequence variants as a technical artifact. Linkage disequilibrium might explain the correlated functional status among segregating V segments, but an unknown experimental factor could not be ruled out. Assigning TCR associations to individual alleles was difficult when HLA alleles, especially DR and DQ, strongly co-occurred. In a later analysis, the rate of TCR association differed among HLA loci, with DRB1 alleles having the most associated TCRs and HLA-C alleles having the fewest.

Looking up the germline V gene yields CDR1 MDHEN and CDR2 SYDVKM. The CDR3 goes from the cysteine to the phenylalanine over 13 residues. Only the CDR3 portion is preserved as DNA: 39 bases, with reading frame beginning at the first base. V loses 6 bases of germline sequence and J loses 1 base, and the interval between the two ends is 9 bases. The receptor comes from a man aged 35-49 years in good health and CMV-seronegative. In this chain, TRBV28 is recombined with TRBJ1-2; the D gene is perhaps TRBD1, from 5 matching bases. Material: PBMCs. The CDR3 region has the sequence CASRRQLNYGYTF. The nucleotide sequence is TGTGCCAGCAGAAGACAGCTTAACTATGGCTACACCTTC.